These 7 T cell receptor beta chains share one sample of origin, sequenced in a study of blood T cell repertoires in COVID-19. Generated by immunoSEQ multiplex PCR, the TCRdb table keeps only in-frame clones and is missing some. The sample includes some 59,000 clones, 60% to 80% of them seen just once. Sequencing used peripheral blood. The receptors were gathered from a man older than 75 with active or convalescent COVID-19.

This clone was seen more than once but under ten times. The CDR3 region is CASSLGEEQYF. CDR3 DNA sequence: TGTGCCAGCAGCTTAGGGGAGGAGCAGTACTTC. V is TRBV11-3 and J is TRBJ2-7; possible D gene TRBD2, 5 bases. CDR1 and CDR2 (germline): SGHNT, YENEEA. The CDR3 is 11 residues long. Trimming left V 1 base short and J 7 bases short, with 5 bases between.

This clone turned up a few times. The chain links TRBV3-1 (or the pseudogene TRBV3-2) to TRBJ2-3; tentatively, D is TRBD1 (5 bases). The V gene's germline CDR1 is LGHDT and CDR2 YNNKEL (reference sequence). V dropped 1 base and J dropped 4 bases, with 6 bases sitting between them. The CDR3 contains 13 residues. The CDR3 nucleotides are TGTGCCAGCAGCCAAGTAGGGGCAGATACGCAGTATTTT. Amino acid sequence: CASSQVGADTQYF.

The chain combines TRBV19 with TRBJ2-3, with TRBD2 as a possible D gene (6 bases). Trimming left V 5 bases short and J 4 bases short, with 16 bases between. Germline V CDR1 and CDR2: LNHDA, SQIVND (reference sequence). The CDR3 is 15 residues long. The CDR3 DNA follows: TGTGCCAGTAGTCCCCGTGGAGCTAGCGCAGATACGCAGTATTTT. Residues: CASSPRGASADTQYF.

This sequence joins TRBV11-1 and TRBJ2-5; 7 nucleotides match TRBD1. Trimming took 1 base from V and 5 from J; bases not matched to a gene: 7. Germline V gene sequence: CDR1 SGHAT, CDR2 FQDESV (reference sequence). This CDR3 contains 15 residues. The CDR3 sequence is CASSLGTGLGETQYF. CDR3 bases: TGTGCCAGCAGCTTAGGGACAGGCCTAGGGGAGACCCAGTACTTC.

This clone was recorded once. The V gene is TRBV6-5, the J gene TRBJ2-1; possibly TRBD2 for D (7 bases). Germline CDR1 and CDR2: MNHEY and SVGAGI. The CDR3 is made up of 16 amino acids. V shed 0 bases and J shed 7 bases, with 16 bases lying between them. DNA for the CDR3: TGTGCCAGCAGTTACTCGGGAGGGGGGGCAAGGAATGAGCAGTTCTTC. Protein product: CASSYSGGGARNEQFF.

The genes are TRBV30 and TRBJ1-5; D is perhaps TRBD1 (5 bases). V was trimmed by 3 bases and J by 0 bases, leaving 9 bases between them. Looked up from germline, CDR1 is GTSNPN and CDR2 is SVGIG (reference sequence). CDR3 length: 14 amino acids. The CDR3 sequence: CAWRGGSSNQPQHF. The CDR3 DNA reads TGTGCCTGGAGGGGGGGATCTAGCAATCAGCCCCAGCATTTT.

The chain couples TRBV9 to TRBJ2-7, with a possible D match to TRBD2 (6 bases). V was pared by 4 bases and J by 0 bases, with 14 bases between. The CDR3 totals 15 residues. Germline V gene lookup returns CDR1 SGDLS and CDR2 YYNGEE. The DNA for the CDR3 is TGTGCCAGCAGCACATGGGGGGTGAGCTCCTACGAGCAGTACTTC. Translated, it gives CASSTWGVSSYEQYF. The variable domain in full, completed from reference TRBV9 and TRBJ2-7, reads DSGVTQTPKHLITATGQRVTLRCSPRSGDLSVYWYQQSLDQGLQFLIQYYNGEERAKGNILERFSAQQFPDLHSELNLSSLELGDSALYFCASSTWGVSSYEQYFGPGTRLTVT.